A selection of T cell receptor beta chains follows, all from one sample in a study of shared clonotypes between healthy human individuals. Sequenced by immunoSEQ multiplex PCR; TCRdb stores in-frame clones only, minus some. The repertoire holds approximately 1,000,000 clones, with approximately 80% as singletons. Sequencing input: memory CD4+ T cells from PBMCs. These receptors all stem from a man between 18 and 29 years old in good health. Some clones in this sample may be carry-over from other donors' samples. Each CDR3 is given with its conserved first and last residue. A D gene is named only where the DNA matches it firmly.

CDR3,length,D,J,V
CSVLHLGAETQYF,13,-,TRBJ2-5,TRBV29-1
CASIRGGVGGTEAFF,15,-,TRBJ1-1,TRBV7-8
CASSLGYTSYNEQFF,15,-,TRBJ2-1,TRBV5-1
CASSLVSGLDQPQHF,15,-,TRBJ1-5,TRBV7-6
CASSSPITLYEQYF,14,-,TRBJ2-7,TRBV28
CASSQDRGTGATGELFF,17,TRBD1,TRBJ2-2,TRBV4-2
CRAGNTEAFF,10,-,TRBJ1-1,TRBV20-1
CASSHPSQGGNEQFF,15,-,TRBJ2-1,TRBV7-3
CASSFLAGEWDTGELFF,17,TRBD2,TRBJ2-2,TRBV5-1
CASSQVGGMRSEQFF,15,-,TRBJ2-1,TRBV4-1
CASSGSGETYEQYF,14,-,TRBJ2-7,TRBV2
CASSLQDLYNEQFF,14,-,TRBJ2-1,TRBV11-2
CASTADGNEQFF,12,-,TRBJ2-1,TRBV2